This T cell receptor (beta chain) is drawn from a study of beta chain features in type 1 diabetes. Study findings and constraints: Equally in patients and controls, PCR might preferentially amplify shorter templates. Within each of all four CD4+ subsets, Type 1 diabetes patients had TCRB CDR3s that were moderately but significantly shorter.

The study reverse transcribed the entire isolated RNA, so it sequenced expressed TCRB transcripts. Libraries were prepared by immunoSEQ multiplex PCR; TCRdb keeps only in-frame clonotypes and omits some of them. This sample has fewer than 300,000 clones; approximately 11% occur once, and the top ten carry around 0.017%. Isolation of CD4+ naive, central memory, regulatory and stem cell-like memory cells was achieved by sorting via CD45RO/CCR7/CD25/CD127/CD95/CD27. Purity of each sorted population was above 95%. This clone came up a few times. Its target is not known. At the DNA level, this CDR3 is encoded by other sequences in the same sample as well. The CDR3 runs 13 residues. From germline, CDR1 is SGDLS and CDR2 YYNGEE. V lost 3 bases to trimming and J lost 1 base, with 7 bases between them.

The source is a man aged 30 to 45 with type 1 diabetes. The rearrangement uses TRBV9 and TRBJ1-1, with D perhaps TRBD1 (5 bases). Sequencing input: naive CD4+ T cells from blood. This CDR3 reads CASSAGQNTEAFF. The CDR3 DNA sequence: TGTGCCAGCAGCGCCGGACAGAACACTGAAGCTTTCTTT. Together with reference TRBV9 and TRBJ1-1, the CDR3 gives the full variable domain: DSGVTQTPKHLITATGQRVTLRCSPRSGDLSVYWYQQSLDQGLQFLIQYYNGEERAKGNILERFSAQQFPDLHSELNLSSLELGDSALYFCASSAGQNTEAFFGQGTRLTVV.